This T cell receptor beta chain was obtained from a study of neurological immune-mediated disorders. A single run covered 15-18 subjects with over 170 million TCR-beta sequences. TCRdb called the 5' RACE reads again in MiXCR, with one record for every CDR3 protein. The table lists 65,000 to 95,000 distinct CDR3 sequences, more than 5% of them singletons. Time point in this sample: longitudinal time-point 2. The starting material, 2 million PBMCs stored at -80 C, gave rise to the unsorted libraries. This CDR3 spans 15 amino acids. The junction had 4 bases not matched to a gene; V was cut back by 2 bases and J by 4 bases. CDR1 is MDHEN, CDR2 SYDVKM, per germline. This clonotype showed up many times. Its specificity is not known. Study conclusions and caveats: Phylogenetic grouping put 18 of 34 multiple sclerosis patients' repertoires into one related-CDR3 cluster, a possible signature. The authors found no clinical or MRI feature associated with the multiple sclerosis repertoire cluster.

The chain recombines TRBV28 with TRBJ1-5, with TRBD1 matching 8 bases. This clonotype was obtained from a woman aged 55-70 years with multiple sclerosis. The sequenced sample was PBMCs. The DNA for the CDR3 is TGTGCCAGCAGTTTACAGGGGGCACGGAATCAGCCCCAGCATTTT. Its translation is CASSLQGARNQPQHF. The full variable domain, its missing parts supplied by reference TRBV28 and TRBJ1-5, is DVKVTQSSRYLVKRTGEKVFLECVQDMDHENMFWYRQDPGLGLRLIYFSYDVKMKEKGDIPEGYSVSREKKERFSLILESASTNQTSMYLCASSLQGARNQPQHFGDGTRLSIL.